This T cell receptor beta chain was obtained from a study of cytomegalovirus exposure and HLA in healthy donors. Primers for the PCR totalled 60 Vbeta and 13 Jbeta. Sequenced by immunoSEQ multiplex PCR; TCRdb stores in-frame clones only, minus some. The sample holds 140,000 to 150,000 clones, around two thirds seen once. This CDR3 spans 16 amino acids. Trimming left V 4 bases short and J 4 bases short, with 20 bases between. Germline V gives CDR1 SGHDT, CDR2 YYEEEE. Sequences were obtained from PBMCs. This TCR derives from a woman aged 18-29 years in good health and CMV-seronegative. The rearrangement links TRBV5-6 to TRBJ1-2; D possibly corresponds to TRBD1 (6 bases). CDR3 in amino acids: CASSIDKTGSIYGYTF. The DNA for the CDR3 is TGTGCCAGCAGCATCGATAAAACAGGGAGTATCTATGGCTACACCTTC.